This T cell receptor beta chain was documented in a study of shared clonotypes between healthy human individuals. Study-level findings and limits: Larger estimated richness was generally seen in naive subsets than in memory subsets.

Germline CDR1 SGDLS, CDR2 YYNGEE. The CDR3 totals 14 residues. V lost 4 bases, J lost 0 bases, and 11 bases lay in between. Using immunoSEQ multiplex PCR, the repertoire was profiled, and TCRdb retains in-frame clones only, with some absent. The table shows approximately 2,000,000 clones, with around 92% occurring only once. A remark on this clone: The antigen remains unidentified.

The TCR originated in a young man in good health. Some clones in this sample may be carry-over from other donors' samples. The rearrangement joins TRBV9 to TRBJ2-7; D gene uncertain. The source material was naive CD4+ T cells from PBMCs. Indicated subset: CD45RA+ positively selected. This CDR3 is CASSHGTSSYEQYF. CDR3 coding DNA: TGTGCCAGCAGCCACGGCACCTCCTCCTACGAGCAGTACTTC.